The 16 T cell receptor beta chains in this list originate from one sample, sequenced in a study of OX40 agonist ivuxolimab in advanced cancers. Only in-frame clones appear in the TCRdb table, and some are missing; sequencing was by immunoSEQ multiplex PCR. The sample shows roughly 86,000 clones, about 93% of them seen only once. Sequenced material: CD4+ or CD8+ T cells sorted from blood, taken in a trial of the OX40 agonist ivuxolimab. The receptors were sampled from an adult with an advanced solid tumor such as melanoma, head and neck, liver or kidney cancer.

Written as DNA, the CDR3 is TGTGCCAGCGGCTTAGACAGGGGGCTTGGGGAGCAGTACTTC. This codes for CASGLDRGLGEQYF. This chain joins TRBV2 and TRBJ2-7, with 10 positions matching TRBD1. This CDR3 has 14 residues. The trim removed 8 bases at V and 7 bases at J, leaving 11 bases unmatched. Per germline, CDR1 SNHLY and CDR2 FYNNEI.

V is TRBV7-2 and J is TRBJ2-7; D may correspond to TRBD1 or TRBD2 (5 bases each). Deletions cut 7 bases from V and 2 bases from J, with 15 bases between. In germline, CDR1 is SGHTA, CDR2 FQGNSA. The CDR3 is 14 residues long. The CDR3 DNA sequence: TGTGCCAGCACTACCGGGACGCCAACCTACGAGCAGTACTTC. Amino acid sequence: CASTTGTPTYEQYF.

The chain recombines TRBV10-2 with TRBJ2-7, with D perhaps assigned TRBD1 or TRBD2 (5 bases each). The V gene's germline CDR1 is WSHSY and CDR2 SAAADI. CDR3 size: 18 residues. V was pared by 8 bases and J by 3 bases, with 29 bases between. The DNA of the CDR3 is TGCGCCAGCCCCGCGACGGGGACGGAGACGACCTTTCTCTACGAGCAGTACTTC. Encoded protein: CASPATGTETTFLYEQYF.

In its sample, this clone was seen a few times. The genes are TRBV28 and TRBJ2-3, with D possibly TRBD2 on 5 matching bases. V was shortened by 5 bases and J by 15 bases, with 21 bases between the two germline ends. Germline V gene sequence: CDR1 MDHEN, CDR2 SYDVKM. The CDR3 extends over 13 amino acids. CDR3 region: CASSRLARASNYF. CDR3 in DNA: TGTGCCAGCAGTCGACTCGCGCGGGCAAGCAACTATTTT.

This clone was counted once. V and J are TRBV7-2 and TRBJ2-2, with D uncertain. CDR3 length: 16 residues. Germline lookup yields CDR1 SGHTA and CDR2 FQGNSA. V lost 5 bases and J lost 0, with 13 bases in between. The CDR3, as DNA: TGTGCCAGCAGCCCCTTGACGTACGCGAACACCGGGGAGCTGTTTTTT. Protein product: CASSPLTYANTGELFF.

V usage is TRBV4-1 and J usage is TRBJ2-5; 8 positions match TRBD1. This CDR3 is 14 amino acids long. CDR1 is MGHRA, CDR2 YSYEKL, per germline. The V segment lost 4 bases and the J segment 5 bases; nucleotides outside the gene matches: 6. Here the CDR3 DNA reads TGCGCCAGCAGCCCACAGGGGGGAACTGAGACCCAGTACTTC. It is translated as CASSPQGGTETQYF.

On this clone: The same CDR3 arises from other DNA sequences in this sample as well. The DNA of the CDR3 is TGTGCCAGTAGCCAAACAGGAAATGAAAAACTGTTTTTT. Protein: CASSQTGNEKLFF. The chain recombines TRBV7-2 with TRBJ1-4, with a weak D call TRBD1 (5 bases). Germline assignment: CDR1 SGHTA and CDR2 FQGNSA. The CDR3 is 13 residues long. Trimming removed 9 bases at V and 5 bases at J, with 13 bases between.

This clone turned up a few times. The V gene is TRBV11-2, the J gene TRBJ1-4; no definite D call. Trimming removed 5 bases from V and 6 bases from J, with 16 bases in between. The CDR3 consists of 15 residues. Germline V lookup: CDR1 SGHAT, CDR2 FQNNGV. CDR3 bases: TGTGCCAGCAGCGGCAGTCCACGGTCCGATGAAAAACTGTTTTTT. It specifies CASSGSPRSDEKLFF.

The chain links TRBV30 to TRBJ1-2; 10 bases map to TRBD1. The V segment lost 3 bases and the J segment 5 bases; nucleotides outside the gene matches: 6. Germline CDR1 and CDR2: GTSNPN and SVGIG (reference sequence). The CDR3 is 14 residues long. CDR3 in amino acids: CAWRPRQGAYGYTF. CDR3 bases: TGTGCCTGGAGACCCCGACAGGGGGCGTATGGCTACACCTTC.

The CDR3 sequence: CASSAGLGEQYF. The CDR3 bases are TGTGCCAGTAGTGCAGGGCTGGGCGAGCAGTACTTC. The chain uses TRBV19 and TRBJ2-7; TRBD1 is a possible D gene (5 bases). The CDR3 totals 12 residues. CDR1 is LNHDA and CDR2 is SQIVND in the germline V gene (reference sequence). Deletions cut 5 bases from V and 6 bases from J, with 11 bases between.

This chain uses TRBV7-9 with TRBJ2-2; tentatively, D is TRBD2 (5 bases). The CDR3 loop spans 14 amino acids. Germline values: CDR1 SEHNR, CDR2 FQNEAQ (reference sequence). V shed 6 bases and J shed 5 bases, with 13 bases lying between them. This chain's CDR3 is CASRRTAETGELFF. The CDR3, as DNA: TGTGCCAGCAGGCGGACTGCCGAGACCGGGGAGCTGTTTTTT.

V is TRBV28 and J is TRBJ1-5; D is ambiguous. Germline CDR1 reads MDHEN; CDR2 reads SYDVKM. This CDR3 spans 15 amino acids. Trimming stripped 4 bases from V and 3 bases from J, with 13 bases between. The CDR3 here is CASSSNEINNQPQHF. As DNA, the CDR3 is TGTGCCAGCAGTTCTAACGAGATAAACAATCAGCCCCAGCATTTT.

As to this clone: The junction shows a germline mismatch at one end, possibly a read error. The chain links TRBV7-2 to TRBJ2-7; 9 nucleotides line up with TRBD2. Germline CDR1 and CDR2: SGHTA and FQGNSA. This CDR3 region has 14 residues. The CDR3, as DNA: TGTGCCAGCAGCGTAGCGGGAGAGATCTACGAGCAGTACTTC. It specifies CASSVAGEIYEQYF.

The chain carries TRBV7-9 and TRBJ2-7; the match to TRBD1 covers 7 bases. Germline loops: CDR1 SEHNR, CDR2 FQNEAQ (reference sequence). V shed 4 bases, J shed 1 base, and the junction held 4 bases outside the gene matches. The CDR3 is 14 amino acids. CDR3 DNA sequence: TGTGCCAGCAGCTGGGACAGCGGATCCTACGAGCAGTACTTC. It encodes CASSWDSGSYEQYF.

This chain connects TRBV11-3 to TRBJ2-7; D is perhaps TRBD1 (6 bases). The CDR3 is 15 amino acids. V was shortened by 1 base and J by 2 bases, with 12 bases between the two germline ends. Germline loops: CDR1 SGHNT, CDR2 YENEEA. This chain's CDR3 is CASSLARGSPYEQYF. As DNA, the CDR3 is TGTGCCAGCAGCTTAGCCAGGGGCTCTCCCTACGAGCAGTACTTC.

The chain uses TRBV14 and TRBJ2-2, with D maybe TRBD2 (5 bases). CDR1 SGHDN and CDR2 FVKESK come from the germline V gene. The CDR3 is made up of 16 amino acids. With 0 bases removed from V and 0 bases from J, the gap between germline ends came to 8 bases. DNA of the CDR3: TGTGCCAGCAGCCAAGAGAGGGCAGCGAACACCGGGGAGCTGTTTTTT. Protein product: CASSQERAANTGELFF. Full variable domain (rest looked up from reference TRBV14 and TRBJ2-2): EAGVTQFPSHSVIEKGQTVTLRCDPISGHDNLYWYRRVMGKEIKFLLHFVKESKQDESGMPNNRFLAERTGGTYSTLKVQPAELEDSGVYFCASSQERAANTGELFFGEGSRLTVL.